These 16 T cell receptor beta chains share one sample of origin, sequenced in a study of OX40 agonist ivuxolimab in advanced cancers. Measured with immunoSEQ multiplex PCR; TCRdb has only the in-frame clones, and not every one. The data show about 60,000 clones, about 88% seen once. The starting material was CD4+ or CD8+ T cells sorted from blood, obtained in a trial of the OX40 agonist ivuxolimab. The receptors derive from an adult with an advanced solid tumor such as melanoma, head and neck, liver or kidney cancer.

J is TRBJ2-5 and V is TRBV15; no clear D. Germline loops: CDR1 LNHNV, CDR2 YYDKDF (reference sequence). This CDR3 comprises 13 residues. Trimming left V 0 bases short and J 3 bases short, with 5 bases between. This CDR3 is CATSRESKETQYF. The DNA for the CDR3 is TGTGCCACCAGCAGAGAGTCGAAAGAGACCCAGTACTTC.

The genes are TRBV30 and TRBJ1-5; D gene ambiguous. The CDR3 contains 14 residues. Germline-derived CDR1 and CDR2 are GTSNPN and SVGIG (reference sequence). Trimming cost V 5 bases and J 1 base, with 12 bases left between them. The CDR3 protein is CAWGNGWSNQPQHF. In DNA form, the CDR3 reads TGTGCCTGGGGTAATGGTTGGAGCAATCAGCCCCAGCATTTT.

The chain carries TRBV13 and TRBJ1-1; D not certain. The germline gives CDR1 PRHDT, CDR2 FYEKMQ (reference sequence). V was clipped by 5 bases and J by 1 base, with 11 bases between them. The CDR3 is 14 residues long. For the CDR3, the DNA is TGTGCCAGCAGCCGTCCTTCAGAGAACACTGAAGCTTTCTTT. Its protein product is CASSRPSENTEAFF. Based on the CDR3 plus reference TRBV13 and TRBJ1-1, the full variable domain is AAGVIQSPRHLIKEKRETATLKCYPIPRHDTVYWYQQGPGQDPQFLISFYEKMQSDKGSIPDRFSAQQFSDYHSELNMSSLELGDSALYFCASSRPSENTEAFFGQGTRLTVV.

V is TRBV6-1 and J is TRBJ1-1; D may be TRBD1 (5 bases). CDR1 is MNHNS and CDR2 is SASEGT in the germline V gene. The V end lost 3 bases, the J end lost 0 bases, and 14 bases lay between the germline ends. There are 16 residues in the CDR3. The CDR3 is CASSDGTGVLNTEAFF. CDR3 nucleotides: TGTGCCAGCAGTGACGGGACGGGCGTTTTGAACACTGAAGCTTTCTTT.

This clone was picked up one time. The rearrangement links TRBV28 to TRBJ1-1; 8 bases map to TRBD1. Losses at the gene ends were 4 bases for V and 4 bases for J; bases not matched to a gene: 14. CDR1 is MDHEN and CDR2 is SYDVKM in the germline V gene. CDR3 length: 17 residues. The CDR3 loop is CASSSTGYTGGPTEAFF. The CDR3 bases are TGTGCCAGCAGTTCAACCGGATATACAGGGGGGCCCACTGAAGCTTTCTTT.

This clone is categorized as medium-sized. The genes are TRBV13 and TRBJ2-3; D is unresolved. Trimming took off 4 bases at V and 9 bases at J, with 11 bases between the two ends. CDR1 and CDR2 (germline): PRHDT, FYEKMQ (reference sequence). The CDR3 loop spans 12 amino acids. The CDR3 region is CASSSLGATQYF. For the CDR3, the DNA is TGTGCCAGCAGCTCCCTCGGAGCAACGCAGTATTTT.

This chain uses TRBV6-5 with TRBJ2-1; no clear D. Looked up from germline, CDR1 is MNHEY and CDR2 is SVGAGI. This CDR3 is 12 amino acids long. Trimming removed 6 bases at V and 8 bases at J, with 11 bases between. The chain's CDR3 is CASSLTPDEQFF. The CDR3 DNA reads TGTGCCAGCAGCTTGACTCCTGATGAGCAGTTCTTC.

The DNA of the CDR3 is TGTGCCAGCAGCGTAGAAGCACCGGGGAAGGAGACCCAGTACTTC. Translated, it gives CASSVEAPGKETQYF. The J gene is TRBJ2-5, the V gene TRBV9; weak D call: TRBD2 (5 bases). Germline V lookup: CDR1 SGDLS, CDR2 YYNGEE. There are 15 residues in the CDR3. The V and J ends lost 0 bases and 5 bases respectively, with 14 bases between them.

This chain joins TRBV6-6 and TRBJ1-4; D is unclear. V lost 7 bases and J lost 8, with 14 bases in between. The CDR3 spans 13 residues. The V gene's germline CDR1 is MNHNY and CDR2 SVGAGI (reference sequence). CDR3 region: CASTATVGEKLFF. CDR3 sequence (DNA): TGTGCCAGCACCGCTACCGTAGGGGAAAAACTGTTTTTT.

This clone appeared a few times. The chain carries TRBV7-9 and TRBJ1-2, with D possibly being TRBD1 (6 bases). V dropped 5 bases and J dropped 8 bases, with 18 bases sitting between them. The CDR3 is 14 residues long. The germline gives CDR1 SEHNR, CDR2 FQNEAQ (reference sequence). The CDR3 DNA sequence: TGTGCCAGCAGCCTCGAGGATACAGGGTCGGGCTACACCTTC. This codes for CASSLEDTGSGYTF.

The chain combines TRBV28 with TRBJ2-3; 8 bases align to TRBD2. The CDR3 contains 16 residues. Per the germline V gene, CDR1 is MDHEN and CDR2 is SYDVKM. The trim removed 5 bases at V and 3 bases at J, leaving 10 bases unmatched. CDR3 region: CASSQTGAGGTDTQYF. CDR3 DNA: TGTGCCAGCAGTCAGACGGGGGCGGGAGGAACAGATACGCAGTATTTT.

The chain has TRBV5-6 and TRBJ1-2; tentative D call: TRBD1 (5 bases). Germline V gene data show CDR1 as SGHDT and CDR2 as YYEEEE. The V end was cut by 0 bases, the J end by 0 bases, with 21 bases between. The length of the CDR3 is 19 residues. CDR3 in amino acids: CASSLVGWVGALPNYGYTF. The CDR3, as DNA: TGTGCCAGCAGCTTGGTGGGATGGGTAGGGGCCCTTCCTAACTATGGCTACACCTTC.

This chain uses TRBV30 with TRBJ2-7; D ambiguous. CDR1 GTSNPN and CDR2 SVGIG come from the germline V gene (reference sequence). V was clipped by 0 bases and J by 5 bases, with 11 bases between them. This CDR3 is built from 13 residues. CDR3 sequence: CAWSVQRWNEQYF. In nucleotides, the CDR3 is TGTGCCTGGAGTGTACAACGATGGAACGAGCAGTACTTC.

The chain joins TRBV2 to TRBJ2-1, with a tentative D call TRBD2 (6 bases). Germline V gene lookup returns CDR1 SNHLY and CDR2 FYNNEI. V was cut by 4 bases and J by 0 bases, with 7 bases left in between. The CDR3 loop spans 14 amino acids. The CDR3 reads CASSATSSYNEQFF. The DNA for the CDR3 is TGTGCCAGCAGTGCGACTAGCTCCTACAATGAGCAGTTCTTC. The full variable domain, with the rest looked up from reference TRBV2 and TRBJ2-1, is EPEVTQTPSHQVTQMGQEVILRCVPISNHLYFYWYRQILGQKVEFLVSFYNNEISEKSEIFDDQFSVERPDGSNFTLKIRSTKLEDSAMYFCASSATSSYNEQFFGPGTRLTVL.

CDR3 residues: CSFRDGNEQFF. The CDR3 DNA reads as TGCAGCTTCAGGGATGGCAATGAGCAGTTCTTC. The chain carries TRBV29-1 and TRBJ2-1; D perhaps matches TRBD1 (5 bases). V was cut by 8 bases and J by 6 bases, with 11 bases left in between. CDR3 length: 11 amino acids. The germline CDR1 and CDR2 sequences are SQVTM and ANQGSEA.

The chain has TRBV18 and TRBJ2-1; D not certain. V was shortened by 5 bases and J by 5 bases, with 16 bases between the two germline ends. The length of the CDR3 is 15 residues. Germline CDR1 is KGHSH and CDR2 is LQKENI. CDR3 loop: CASSARPRTDNEQFF. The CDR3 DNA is TGTGCCAGCTCAGCCAGACCTAGAACTGACAATGAGCAGTTCTTC.